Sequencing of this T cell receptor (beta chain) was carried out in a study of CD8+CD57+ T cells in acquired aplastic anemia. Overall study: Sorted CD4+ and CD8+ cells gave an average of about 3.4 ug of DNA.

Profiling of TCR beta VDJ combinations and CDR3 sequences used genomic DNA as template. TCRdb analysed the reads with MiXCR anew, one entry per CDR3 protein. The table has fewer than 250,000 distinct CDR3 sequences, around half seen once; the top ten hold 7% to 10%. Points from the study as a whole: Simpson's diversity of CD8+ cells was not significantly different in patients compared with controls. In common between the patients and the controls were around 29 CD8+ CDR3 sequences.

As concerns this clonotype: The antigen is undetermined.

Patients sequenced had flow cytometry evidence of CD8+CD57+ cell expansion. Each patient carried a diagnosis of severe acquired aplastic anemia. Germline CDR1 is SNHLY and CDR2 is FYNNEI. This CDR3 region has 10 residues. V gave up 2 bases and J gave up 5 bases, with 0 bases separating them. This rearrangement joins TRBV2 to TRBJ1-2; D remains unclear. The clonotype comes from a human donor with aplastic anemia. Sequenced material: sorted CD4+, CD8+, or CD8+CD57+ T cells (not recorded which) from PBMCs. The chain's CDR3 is CASSEYGYTF. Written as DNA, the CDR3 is TGTGCCAGCAGTGAATATGGCTACACCTTC.